The present T cell receptor beta chain was sequenced within a study of OX40 agonist ivuxolimab in advanced cancers. The germline V gene encodes CDR1 SGHAT and CDR2 FQNNGV. The junction had 18 bases not matched to a gene; V was cut back by 5 bases and J by 4 bases. This CDR3 has 19 amino acids. The data were produced by immunoSEQ multiplex PCR, yet TCRdb's version contains in-frame clones alone and is incomplete. Of about 60,000 clones listed, about 87% were seen once; the top ten hold roughly 0.7%. This rearrangement joins TRBV11-2 to TRBJ2-1; 9 bases are shared with TRBD1. The sequence came from an adult with an advanced solid tumor such as melanoma, head and neck, liver or kidney cancer. Source: CD4+ or CD8+ T cells sorted from blood, taken in a trial of the OX40 agonist ivuxolimab. CDR3 sequence reads: CASSRTGGRAALGYNEQFF. The CDR3 region has the DNA TGTGCCAGCAGCCGTACAGGGGGCCGGGCGGCCTTGGGGTACAATGAGCAGTTCTTC.